Each of the 2 T cell receptor beta chains below was sequenced from the same sample in a study of monozygotic twins with inflammatory bowel disease. TCRdb reprocessed the 5' RACE reads, keeping one entry per CDR3 protein, no DNA. The clone table shows roughly 150,000 distinct CDR3 sequences, with the ten largest holding more than 0.95%. The material sequenced was blood. The receptors stem from a human donor with ulcerative colitis or Crohn's disease, or a healthy co-twin of an affected twin (not recorded which).

The rearrangement uses TRBV6-2 or TRBV6-3 and TRBJ2-1; the D call from TCRdb, TRBD2, cannot be confirmed without DNA. The CDR3 length is 18 residues. CDR1 and CDR2 from the germline V gene are MNHEY and SVGEGT. Here the CDR3 reads CASSSRWVAGFSYNEQFF.

The rearrangement links TRBV7-3 to TRBJ2-7; lacking DNA, the TRBD2 call made by TCRdb goes unchecked. The CDR3 loop spans 15 amino acids. From germline, CDR1 is SGHTA and CDR2 FQGTGA. The CDR3 loop reads CASSPSGSSPYEQYF. The variable domain in full, with the rest retrieved from reference TRBV7-3 and TRBJ2-7, is GAGVSQTPSNKVTEKGKYVELRCDPISGHTALYWYRQSLGQGPEFLIYFQGTGAADDSGLPNDRFFAVRPEGSVSTLKIQRTERGDSAVYLCASSPSGSSPYEQYFGPGTRLTVT.